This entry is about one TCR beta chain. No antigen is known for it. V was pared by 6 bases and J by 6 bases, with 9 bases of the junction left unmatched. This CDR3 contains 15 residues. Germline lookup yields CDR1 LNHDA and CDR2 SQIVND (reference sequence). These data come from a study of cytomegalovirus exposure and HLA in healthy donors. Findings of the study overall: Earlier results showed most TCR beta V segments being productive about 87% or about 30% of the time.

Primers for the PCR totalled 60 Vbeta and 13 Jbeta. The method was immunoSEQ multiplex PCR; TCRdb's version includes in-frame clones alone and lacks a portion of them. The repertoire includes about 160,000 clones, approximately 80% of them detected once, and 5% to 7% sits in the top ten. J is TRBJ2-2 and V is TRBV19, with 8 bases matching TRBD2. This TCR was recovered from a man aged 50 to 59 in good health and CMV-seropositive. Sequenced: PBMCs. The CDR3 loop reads CASSWGTSRAGELFF. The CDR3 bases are TGTGCCAGTAGCTGGGGGACTAGTCGCGCCGGGGAGCTGTTTTTT.